The rows below give T cell receptor beta chains drawn from one sample of a study of PD-1 blockade in classical Hodgkin lymphoma. Produced via immunoSEQ multiplex PCR; TCRdb's table is partial and in-frame only. The data show 25,000 to 35,000 clones, 70% to 80% seen once. The specimen comprised peripheral blood mononuclear cells (PBMCs), sampled before the fourth cycle of nivolumab. The source of these receptors is a human donor with classical Hodgkin lymphoma. CDR3s include the opening cysteine and the closing phenylalanine or tryptophan.

v_gene | CDR3aa
TRBV11-3 | CASSLTGTGMGTEAFF
TRBV6-5 | CASRKGTGLTGELFF
TRBV7-2 | CASSLWGTQETQYF
TRBV15 | CATSRDRQGSANEKLFF
TRBV2 | CASSESLNTGELFF
TRBV14 | CASSQIAKSGLAADTQYF
TRBV7-2 | CASSWGSGSHGQYF
TRBV4-3 | CASSQAPGTGGETQYF
TRBV4-3 | CASSQEQGGSTGELFF
TRBV6-6 | CASRTQTGYPYQPQYF
TRBV7-2 | CASTIDLRETEAFF
TRBV4-2 | CASSQDLDSSYEQYF
TRBV28 | CASRGTSGATYEQYF
TRBV6-5 | CASSYGPTYEQYF
TRBV19 | CASSIGPFGTSGGALELFF
TRBV2 | CASSPSDGAADNQPQHF
TRBV7-3 | CASSRGKGGGGSPLHF
TRBV19 | CASSIEGGGNQPQHF
TRBV6-1 | CASSEDGPYYGYTF
TRBV7-9 | CASSQTGITEAFF
TRBV27 | CASSVLAGGLDTQYF
TRBV6-6 | CASSYSSGSDGYTF
TRBV5-1 | CASSEENTEAFF
TRBV28 | CASSLLAGRHEQYF
TRBV19 | CATGPGARHF
TRBV28 | CASSTSLITSGRGNEQFF
TRBV7-6 | CASSLGGQGEQHF
TRBV19 | CASSMGGTTGNTIYF
TRBV19 | CASSILGLAGANEQFF
TRBV18 | CASSQTGSYEQYF